This T cell receptor (beta chain) was identified during a study of OX40 agonist ivuxolimab in advanced cancers. At the level of the whole study: The costimulatory receptor OX40 (CD134) was targeted by ivuxolimab, a fully human IgG2 agonistic monoclonal antibody. Intravenous ivuxolimab was administered to patients every 2 weeks at six dose levels: 0.01, 0.1, 0.3, 1.5, 3 and 10 mg/kg. Of the 50 to 55 dose-escalation patients, hepatocellular carcinoma was present in about 20, melanoma in approximately 15, renal cell carcinoma in 9 and head and neck cancer in 9. In the dose-escalation cohort, 70% to 90% of patients were male, and the mean age was around 65 years with a range of roughly 20 to 85. Prior anti-PD-1, anti-PD-L1 or anti-CTLA-4 therapy was permitted, and approximately 41% of dose-escalation patients had received checkpoint inhibitors. Three dose-escalation patients achieved partial responses, one with hepatocellular carcinoma and two with cutaneous melanoma. The point of sequencing TCRbeta in the periphery was to test whether ivuxolimab changed TCR sequence diversity and drove clonal T-cell expansion. The paper describes the monotherapy dose-escalation part (N of about 52 patients) of the phase I trial of ivuxolimab.

Genomic DNA was isolated from the sorted cells so that the TCRbeta CDR3 region could be sequenced. TCRbeta CDR3 regions were sequenced using the immunoSEQ Assay. TCRdb limited this immuneACCESS table to in-frame rearrangements with V and J called. A share of clones is missing; checked studies link under half to unresolved V genes, and the rest is unexplained. This sample is represented by tens of thousands of clones; under 85% of them were singletons. The biggest ten clones account for 0.4% to 0.55% of the sample. As to this clone: The antigen it recognizes is unknown. Qualities for individual bases were not recorded, and no much larger clone is one base off.

What the study reported, not specific to this receptor: Low levels of normalized T-cell clonal expansion were also seen in some nonresponding patients. At doses of 0.1 to 3.0 mg/kg, clonal expansion of both CD4+ and CD8+ blood T cells was observed from baseline to week 6. On average, CD8+ T cells showed more expanded clones than CD4+ T cells after ivuxolimab. In the 0.1-3.0 mg/kg groups, partial responders were among the patients with the lowest normalized peripheral clonal expansion, particularly in CD8+ T cells. The antigen specificity of the peripheral T cells that underwent clonal expansion was not determined.

The trial excluded patients who had a history of autoimmune disease or were on systemic immunosuppression. In every dose cohort, peripheral blood was drawn for TCR sequencing at baseline, cycle 4 day 1, and cycle 7 day 1. Samples came from an open-label, multicenter, first-in-human phase I dose-escalation trial of ivuxolimab. The trial enrolled adults with locally advanced or metastatic head and neck squamous cell, hepatocellular, melanoma or renal cell carcinoma. CD4+ and CD8+ T cells were sorted separately from peripheral blood before TCR sequencing. The V and J ends are trimmed by 1 base and 3 bases, leaving 9 bases between them. The CDR1 and CDR2 encoded by the germline V gene (reference sequence) are SEHNR and FQNEAQ. The CDR3 measures 14 amino acids from cysteine to phenylalanine. The kept DNA is CDR3 alone, 42 bases in frame from the first base.

This sequence was found in an adult with an advanced solid tumor such as melanoma, head and neck, liver or kidney cancer. Sequenced material: CD4+ or CD8+ T cells sorted from blood, taken in a trial of the OX40 agonist ivuxolimab. The rearranged segments are TRBV7-9 and TRBJ1-2; the D gene identity is not certain. The CDR3 loop reads CASSLVGNHYGYTF. The bases read TGTGCCAGCAGCTTAGTCGGAAACCACTATGGCTACACCTTC.